The rows below give T cell receptor beta chains drawn from one sample of a study of T cell responses to AZD1222 COVID-19 vaccine. The method was immunoSEQ multiplex PCR; TCRdb's version includes in-frame clones alone and lacks a portion of them. The sample has fewer than 150,000 clones; roughly 93% are singletons. Source: peripheral blood, taken on day 0 of AZD1222 vaccination. These receptors were obtained from an adult in good health. Both conserved end residues are part of each CDR3. D genes are given only for firm matches. Only part of the rows carry a size: once, few, many, or a class if the clone is expanded.

size	V	J	length	D	CDR3	DNA
-	TRBV11-1	TRBJ2-7	14	-	CASSPKTGPYEQYF	TGTGCCAGCAGCCCTAAAACAGGTCCCTACGAGCAGTACTTC
-	TRBV12-3/TRBV12-4	TRBJ1-1	13	TRBD1	CASSRQGSSEAFF	TGTGCCAGCAGCCGACAGGGAAGCTCTGAAGCTTTCTTT
-	TRBV19	TRBJ1-1	15	TRBD1	CASSPRTGVNTEAFF	TGTGCCAGTAGTCCTCGGACAGGCGTGAACACTGAAGCTTTCTTT
-	TRBV29-1	TRBJ2-3	12	TRBD2	CSVASGRETQYF	TGCAGCGTGGCTAGCGGGAGAGAGACGCAGTATTTT
-	TRBV5-1	TRBJ2-1	15	TRBD2	CASSTSGTSYNEQFF	TGCGCCAGCAGTACTAGCGGGACCTCCTACAATGAGCAGTTCTTC
-	TRBV7-9	TRBJ1-1	15	-	CASSPRQNMNTEAFF	TGTGCCAGCAGCCCCCGACAGAACATGAACACTGAAGCTTTCTTT
-	TRBV9	TRBJ2-1	14	TRBD2	CASSGEGPYNEQFF	TGTGCCAGCAGCGGGGAGGGGCCTTACAATGAGCAGTTCTTC
once	TRBV9	TRBJ2-7	14	-	CASSVTDIMGKQYF	TGTGCCAGCAGCGTGACAGACATTATGGGGAAGCAGTACTTC
-	TRBV28	TRBJ1-2	13	-	CASKAAGHYGYTF	TGTGCCAGCAAAGCAGCGGGACACTATGGCTACACCTTC
-	TRBV6-1	TRBJ1-5	16	TRBD1	CASSGGQGDINQPQHF	TGTGCCAGCAGTGGGGGACAGGGGGATATCAATCAGCCCCAGCATTTT
-	TRBV28	TRBJ2-6	14	-	CASSLLAGANVLTF	TGTGCCAGCAGTTTATTGGCTGGGGCCAACGTCCTGACTTTC
-	TRBV28	TRBJ1-2	15	TRBD1	CASSSSYRGGHGYTF	TGTGCCAGCAGTTCCAGTTACAGGGGAGGACATGGCTACACCTTC
once	TRBV7-2	TRBJ1-2	17	-	CASTEGGGLGGSYGYTF	TGTGCCAGCACCGAGGGGGGGGGCTTAGGCGGGAGCTATGGCTACACCTTC
-	TRBV28	TRBJ2-7	15	-	CASSTSGTRPSRDSF	TGTGCCAGCAGTACCTCCGGGACAAGGCCTTCAAGGGACTCCTTC
-	TRBV11-2	TRBJ2-7	17	-	CASSPSAYQGTPYEQYF	TGTGCCAGCAGCCCCTCTGCCTACCAGGGGACCCCATACGAGCAGTACTTC
-	TRBV12-3/TRBV12-4	TRBJ2-7	13	-	CASITPGSPKQYF	TGTGCCAGCATCACTCCCGGCTCGCCGAAGCAGTACTTC
-	TRBV3-1/TRBV3-2	TRBJ1-1	16	TRBD1	CASSVGTASRNTEAFF	TGTGCCAGCAGCGTCGGGACAGCTTCAAGGAACACTGAAGCTTTCTTT
-	TRBV5-7	TRBJ1-5	13	-	CASRRTCNQPQHF	TGTGCCAGCAGACGGACCTGCAATCAGCCCCAGCATTTT
-	TRBV19	TRBJ1-2	14	-	CASTLQVSNYGYTF	TGTGCCAGTACCCTCCAGGTATCTAACTATGGCTACACCTTC
-	TRBV5-1	TRBJ2-1	15	TRBD1	CASSLRGTGVGEQFF	TGCGCCAGCAGCTTGAGGGGGACAGGGGTCGGTGAGCAGTTCTTC
-	TRBV6-5	TRBJ1-2	13	-	CASRFTGSYGYTF	TGTGCCAGCAGGTTTACAGGGTCCTATGGCTACACCTTC
-	TRBV5-6	TRBJ1-4	15	TRBD1	CASSSKGQVDEKLFF	TGTGCCAGCAGCTCTAAAGGACAGGTTGATGAAAAACTGTTTTTT